Each of the 14 T cell receptor beta chains below was sequenced from the same sample in a study of cytomegalovirus exposure and HLA in healthy donors. Amplification used 60 Vbeta primers and 13 Jbeta primers. Profiling relied on immunoSEQ multiplex PCR, and the TCRdb table lists in-frame clones only, not all of them. The sample records more than 150,000 clones, just over 75% being singletons. Material for sequencing was PBMCs. Every receptor here comes from a man between 18 and 35 years old in good health and CMV-seronegative.

The chain carries TRBV4-3 and TRBJ1-2, with D possibly matching TRBD1 (5 bases). Trimming removed 0 bases at V and 6 bases at J, with 11 bases between. Looked up from germline, CDR1 is LGHNA and CDR2 is YSLEER. This CDR3 region has 14 residues. The CDR3 sequence: CASSQDTREDGYTF. The CDR3 DNA reads as TGCGCCAGCAGCCAAGATACCAGGGAAGATGGCTACACCTTC.

The V gene is TRBV7-9, the J gene TRBJ2-1, with a possible D match to TRBD2 (5 bases). The CDR3 totals 16 residues. Per the germline V gene, CDR1 is SEHNR and CDR2 is FQNEAQ (reference sequence). Trimming removed 3 bases at V and 5 bases at J, with 17 bases between. The CDR3, as DNA: TGTGCCAGCAGCTTTATCAGCGGAGTTAATCACAATGAGCAGTTCTTC. Amino acids: CASSFISGVNHNEQFF.

For the CDR3, the DNA is TGTGCCAGCAGCTCAGGCTCTGGAAACACCATATATTTT. Amino acid sequence: CASSSGSGNTIYF. The chain has TRBV5-4 and TRBJ1-3, with D unclear. The germline V gene has CDR1 SGHNT and CDR2 YYREEE (reference sequence). There are 13 residues in the CDR3. The V and J ends lost 3 bases and 0 bases respectively, with 4 bases between them. The whole variable domain, filled in from reference TRBV5-4 and TRBJ1-3, reads ETGVTQSPTHLIKTRGQQVTLRCSSQSGHNTVSWYQQALGQGPQFIFQYYREEENGRGNFPPRFSGLQFPNYSSELNVNALELDDSALYLCASSSGSGNTIYFGEGSWLTVV.

The chain employs TRBV18 and TRBJ2-1; 10 bases are shared with TRBD2. The junction had 6 bases not matched to a gene; V was cut back by 0 bases and J by 4 bases. The CDR3 covers 17 residues. CDR1 KGHSH and CDR2 LQKENI come from the germline V gene. CDR3 sequence (DNA): TGTGCCAGCTCACCACCTCTGAGCGGGAGGGAGTACAATGAGCAGTTCTTC. Protein sequence: CASSPPLSGREYNEQFF.

The chain is built from TRBV15 and TRBJ2-1, with D tentatively TRBD2 (5 bases). This CDR3 contains 15 residues. Between the trimmed V and J ends, which lost 9 bases and 2 bases, there was a span of 17 bases. Per the germline V gene, CDR1 is LNHNV and CDR2 is YYDKDF (reference sequence). This chain's CDR3 is CATNLEDSPYNEQFF. The CDR3 bases are TGTGCCACGAATTTAGAGGACTCACCCTACAATGAGCAGTTCTTC. Variable domain in full (rest from reference TRBV15 and TRBJ2-1): DAMVIQNPRYQVTQFGKPVTLSCSQTLNHNVMYWYQQKSSQAPKLLFHYYDKDFNNEADTPDNFQSRRPNTSFCFLDIRSPGLGDTAMYLCATNLEDSPYNEQFFGPGTRLTVL.

A single count supports this clone. The gene calls are TRBV29-1 and TRBJ2-1, with TRBD1 as a possible D gene (6 bases). The V and J ends lost 4 bases and 0 bases respectively, with 10 bases between them. This CDR3 has 14 residues. CDR1 is SQVTM, CDR2 ANQGSEA, per germline. The CDR3: CSVVRTASYNEQFF. CDR3 DNA sequence: TGCAGCGTTGTACGGACAGCCTCCTACAATGAGCAGTTCTTC.

This chain uses TRBV19 with TRBJ1-5, with D unclear. Per germline, CDR1 LNHDA and CDR2 SQIVND (reference sequence). Trimming shortened V by 1 base and J by 10 bases, and 14 bases separated the two germline ends. CDR3 size: 14 residues. The chain's CDR3 is CASSIVVLSSPQHF. In DNA form, the CDR3 reads TGTGCCAGTAGTATAGTAGTCCTCTCGAGCCCCCAGCATTTT. The variable domain in full, with the rest retrieved from reference TRBV19 and TRBJ1-5, is DGGITQSPKYLFRKEGQNVTLSCEQNLNHDAMYWYRQDPGQGLRLIYYSQIVNDFQKGDIAEGYSVSREKKESFPLTVTSAQKNPTAFYLCASSIVVLSSPQHFGDGTRLSIL.

J is TRBJ2-3 and V is TRBV7-2; TRBD1 matches 9 bases. The CDR3 is 16 residues long. J gave up 4 bases and V 1 base, and 6 bases lay outside the gene matches. Germline V gene sequence: CDR1 SGHTA, CDR2 FQGNSA. In DNA, the CDR3 is TGTGCCAGCAGCTTAGTGGGACAGGGAGGGGCAGATACGCAGTATTTT. Protein product: CASSLVGQGGADTQYF.

This sequence joins TRBV6-6 and TRBJ2-1, with D possibly matching TRBD2 (6 bases). The CDR3 has 16 amino acids. V shed 5 bases and J shed 5 bases, with 19 bases lying between them. Germline loops: CDR1 MNHNY, CDR2 SVGAGI (reference sequence). Written as DNA, the CDR3 is TGTGCCAGCAGTACCCAGACCGAGGGACTTCACAATGAGCAGTTCTTC. Translation: CASSTQTEGLHNEQFF.

As concerns this clone: One end of the junction does not line up with germline, which may come from a read error. Other DNA sequences within the sample encode an identical CDR3. The genes are TRBV9 and TRBJ1-2; possibly TRBD1 for D (5 bases). Germline CDR1 and CDR2: SGDLS and YYNGEE. The CDR3 consists of 13 residues. CDR3 residues: CASSSQGNYGYTF. CDR3 in DNA: TGCGCCAGCAGCAGTCAGGGAAACTATGGCTACACCTTC.

CDR3 sequence reads: CASSPSLLGLEQYF. The DNA of the CDR3 is TGTGCCAGCAGCCCGTCTCTTTTGGGGCTCGAGCAGTACTTC. V is TRBV14 and J is TRBJ2-7, with D possibly TRBD1 on 5 matching bases. Trimming stripped 4 bases from V and 6 bases from J, with 16 bases between. This CDR3 is built from 14 residues. Looked up from germline, CDR1 is SGHDN and CDR2 is FVKESK.

V is TRBV19 and J is TRBJ2-7; D unclear. Germline V gives CDR1 LNHDA, CDR2 SQIVND (reference sequence). Trimming pared 5 bases from V and 4 bases from J, leaving 15 bases between. CDR3 length: 14 amino acids. The CDR3 reads CASSPWSSRYEQYF. The CDR3 region has the DNA TGTGCCAGTAGTCCCTGGAGTAGTCGTTACGAGCAGTACTTC.

The chain has TRBV6-5 and TRBJ1-2; TRBD1 matches 12 bases. Trimming at V came to 6 bases and at J to 8 bases, leaving 4 bases not matched to a gene. Per germline, CDR1 MNHEY and CDR2 SVGAGI. CDR3 length: 13 residues. Written as DNA, the CDR3 is TGTGCCAGCAGGGGAGGGACAGGGGGCGGCTACACCTTC. Its protein is CASRGGTGGGYTF.

The chain combines TRBV28 with TRBJ2-7; maybe TRBD1 (6 bases). The CDR3 sequence is 12 residues long. Looked up from germline, CDR1 is MDHEN and CDR2 is SYDVKM. Between the trimmed V and J ends, which lost 10 bases and 6 bases, there was a span of 16 bases. DNA for the CDR3: TGTGCCACCACTACAGGGATCTCCGAGCAGTACTTC. Residues: CATTTGISEQYF.